What follows is one T cell receptor beta chain and its context. This specimen belongs to a study of patients and donors after allogeneic stem cell transplantation. TCRdb re-derived calls from the RT-PCR reads in MiXCR, one entry per CDR3 protein. The sample shows some 10,000 distinct CDR3 sequences, roughly 21% of them seen only once. Germline V gene data show CDR1 as SGHKS and CDR2 as YYEKEE (reference sequence). V lost 6 bases and J lost 6; bases outside the gene matches: 11. CDR3 size: 15 residues. J is TRBJ1-5 and V is TRBV5-5, with 8 bases fitting TRBD1. Sample: blood, either unsorted or a sorted T cell fraction (not recorded which). The sequence derives from a human donor who was either an allogeneic HSCT recipient or a stem cell or donor lymphocyte infusion donor (not recorded which). It is not recorded whose cells these are; they may come from a transplant donor. DNA for the CDR3: TGTGCCAGCACCATCGGACAGGGTGGTCTTCAGCCCCAGCATTTT. This encodes CASTIGQGGLQPQHF.